This entry features one TCR beta chain sequence. In its sample, this clonotype was seen many times. Its antigen specificity is not known. Per-nucleotide qualities are absent, and no much larger clonotype sits a single base away. These data originate in a study of neurological immune-mediated disorders (dated by TCRdb to the late 2010s). As for the study more broadly: Of the 35 or so multiple sclerosis patients, about 30 had relapsing-remitting MS and 3 had secondary progressive MS. Peripheral blood TCR-beta repertoires from HTLV-I-associated myelopathy (HAM/TSP) patients, multiple sclerosis patients and healthy controls were compared by UMI-based sequencing. The approximately 100 TCR-beta libraries included longitudinal samples, technical triplicates and paired sorted CD4+ and CD8+ T-cell subsets alongside PBMC samples. Of the approximately 70 subjects in the cohort, roughly 14 were HAM/TSP patients, around 35 were multiple sclerosis patients, and some 20 were healthy controls. The paper as a whole reports these results and caveats: TCR clonal expansion was highest in HAM/TSP patients and lowest in MS patients, with MS patients falling below even healthy controls. The MS cluster showed no association with clinical or MRI features, and the authors stated that larger cohorts are needed. No identical CDR3 amino acid sequences were shared among expanded clones across subjects, suggesting private TCR-beta repertoires in all groups. Repertoires from 18 of 34 MS patients were grouped by phylogenetic analysis into a cluster of related CDR3 sequences, suggesting a possible repertoire-level signature.

cDNA was synthesized by template-switch 5'RACE using a primer with a 10-nucleotide random unique molecular identifier that tagged each TCR transcript. Each sequencing run produced over 190 million TCR-beta sequences covering 15-18 subjects. Total RNA was extracted with the RNeasy kit. The KAPA Real-time Library Amplification kit was used to amplify TCR-beta VDJ regions with primers targeting the TCR constant region and the 5'RACE anchor. A first PCR added sample indexes and Illumina adaptors, and a second PCR then raised library yield. After Ampure bead purification, the TCR product of roughly 650 bp was size-selected on a 2% E-gel SizeSelection system. Library quality was checked on a Bioanalyzer, concentration was measured with Qubit, and libraries were quantified with the Kapa Library Quantification kit before pooling. Paired-end 2 x 150 bp sequencing of the libraries was performed on an Illumina HiSeq 2500. To increase sequence diversity, roughly 24-32% phiX was spiked into each library pool. Under the source paper's analysis protocol: Quality-filtered reads were processed with the UMI-based MiGEC pipeline, and over 75% of raw TCR sequences were removed by the MiGEC pipeline during error correction. VDJ genes were aligned to IMGT germline references, and each clonotype was defined by a unique CDR3 amino acid sequence together with V-J genes. VDJtools evaluated clonal expansion, Shannon diversity and CDR3 relatedness (CalcPairwiseDistances, ClusterSamples); CLCbio workbench built phylogenetic trees. Clones with at least 8 unique UMIs were defined as expanded, with this threshold being based on coefficient-of-variation modelling across technical triplicates. In-frame beta chains were kept once TCRdb had trimmed the public reads at Q25 with fastp and called clones with MiXCR. When rows share a CDR3 protein, they turn into one entry using the most common DNA and genes. The V and J calls, along with clone size, are taken from TCRdb and not from the paper's own processing. The sample data list 40,000 or so distinct CDR3 sequences, and around 2.5% of these were observed just once. The ten top clones hold 9% to 15% of the sample.

For the unsorted PBMC libraries, 2 million PBMCs were stored in RNAlater at -80 degrees C until RNA extraction and were used to generate the libraries. The multiple sclerosis patients were enrolled in a US clinical protocol that used magnetic resonance imaging to evaluate disease progression. Peripheral blood underwent Ficoll-Hypaque density gradient centrifugation to isolate PBMCs, which were then cryopreserved in liquid nitrogen. The trim is 3 bases for V and 8 bases for J, with a gap of 11 bases between the germline ends. The CDR3 contains 14 residues, cysteine and phenylalanine counted. Just CDR3 DNA is preserved here, 42 bases in frame from base 1. According to the germline V gene (reference sequence), CDR1 reads SEHNR and CDR2 reads FQNEAQ.

This chain joins TRBV7-9 to TRBJ1-6; the best D guess is TRBD1, with 5 bases matching. The receptor comes from a young man with multiple sclerosis. Sequences were obtained from PBMCs. This receptor carries the CDR3 CASSFAGGYSPLHF. At the DNA level, the sequence is TGTGCCAGCAGCTTTGCTGGGGGGTATTCACCCCTCCACTTT. With the portions outside the CDR3 filled from the reference TRBV7-9 and TRBJ1-6 genes, the complete variable region becomes DTGVSQNPRHKITKRGQNVTFRCDPISEHNRLYWYRQTLGQGPEFLTYFQNEAQLEKSRLLSDRFSAERPKGSFSTLEIQRTEQGDSAMYLCASSFAGGYSPLHFGNGTRLTVT.